This is a list of T cell receptor beta chains from one sample in a study of radiation and T cells in renal cell carcinoma. TCRdb's copy holds only in-frame clones and misses some; the assay was immunoSEQ multiplex PCR. The sample consists of approximately 150,000 clones, 86% of them appearing once. The sample in question was blood, obtained from a patient whose treatment included radiotherapy and nephrectomy. The source of these receptors is a woman aged 45-60 years with renal cell carcinoma. Each CDR3 is given with its conserved first and last residue. A D gene is named only where the DNA matches it firmly. Size tells how often a clone was seen (once, few, many) or the class of an expanded clone, and some rows leave it out.

>-|TRBJ2-3|TRBD1|TRBV5-6
TGTGCCAGCAGCTCCTTGGACAGGGTGGACACAGATACGCAGTATTTT
CASSSLDRVDTDTQYF
>-|TRBJ1-2|TRBD1|TRBV6-1
TGTGCCAGCAGTGAAGCGCTAGGGACAGGGTATGGCTACACCTTC
CASSEALGTGYGYTF
>-|TRBJ2-1|TRBD2|TRBV6-1
TGTGCCAGCAGTTTGCGGGGGGGCTCCGATGAGCAGTTCTTC
CASSLRGGSDEQFF
>-|TRBJ2-7|TRBD1|TRBV10-3
TGTGCCATCAGTACCACAGGGGGACTTTACTACGAGCAGTACTTC
CAISTTGGLYYEQYF
>-|TRBJ2-1|TRBD2|TRBV11-3
TGTGCCAGCAGCTCCCTGGGACTAGCGGGAGGGCCCGAGGGTGAGCAGTTCTTC
CASSSLGLAGGPEGEQFF
>-|TRBJ1-1|-|TRBV2
TGTGCCAGCAGGGCGGGAGGTACTGAAGCTTTCTTT
CASRAGGTEAFF
>-|TRBJ1-1|TRBD1|TRBV5-6
TGTGCCAGCAGCTTGAGGGGGCGGAACACTGAAGCTTTCTTT
CASSLRGRNTEAFF
>-|TRBJ2-1|-|TRBV10-3
TGTGCCATCAGTGGAGGGGGAGGGCGGGTTAATGAGCAGTTCTTC
CAISGGGGRVNEQFF
>once|TRBJ2-2|-|TRBV6-5
TGTGCCAGCAGAACCCAGGAGCCCGGGGAGCTGTTTTTT
CASRTQEPGELFF
>-|TRBJ1-1|-|TRBV5-1
TGCGCCAGCAGCCAGGGACCGACGAACACTGAAGCTTTCTTT
CASSQGPTNTEAFF
>-|TRBJ2-4|-|TRBV9
TGTGCCAGCAGCGTAGACCCCCACTTAGCCAAAAACATTCAGTACTTC
CASSVDPHLAKNIQYF
>-|TRBJ1-1|TRBD1|TRBV5-4
TGTGCCAGCAGCTTACTTCGGGACAGGGAGGCCACTGAAGCTTTCTTT
CASSLLRDREATEAFF
>-|TRBJ2-7|-|TRBV6-5
TGTGCCAGCAGGATTCTGGACTCCTCCTACGAGCAGTACTTC
CASRILDSSYEQYF
>-|TRBJ2-7|TRBD1|TRBV4-3
TGCGCCAGCAGCCAACCGGGACAGGCCCCCTACGAGCAGTACTTC
CASSQPGQAPYEQYF
>-|TRBJ2-7|TRBD1|TRBV2
TGTGCCAGCAGGCGGACAGGGGACTCCTACGAGCAGTACTTC
CASRRTGDSYEQYF
>few|TRBJ2-3|-|TRBV18
TGTGCCAGCTCACCGGCAGGTACGCAGTATTTT
CASSPAGTQYF
>few|TRBJ2-7|TRBD2|TRBV5-4
TGTGCCAGCAGCTTGCTAGCGGGGGACGAGCAGTACTTC
CASSLLAGDEQYF
>-|TRBJ1-6|-|TRBV18
TGTGCCAGCGCAAACTCAGTGAATTCACCCCTCCACTTT
CASANSVNSPLHF
>-|TRBJ1-6|-|TRBV5-1
TGCGCCAGCAGCTTTGAAGGGGCTAATTCACCCCTCCACTTT
CASSFEGANSPLHF
>-|TRBJ2-7|TRBD1|TRBV4-3
TGCGCCAGCAGCCAAGAGGTATTGTACAGGGGGGACGAGCAGTACTTC
CASSQEVLYRGDEQYF
>few|TRBJ2-5|TRBD1|TRBV7-2
TGTGCCAGCAGCGGACAGGGTCGGGAGACCCAGTACTTC
CASSGQGRETQYF
>-|TRBJ2-2|-|TRBV5-1
TGCGCCAGCAGCTTGGAGGGCAGGCGGGTAACCGGGGAGCTGTTTTTT
CASSLEGRRVTGELFF
>-|TRBJ2-7|-|TRBV30
TGTGCCTGGAGTGTTTTTCAGGGGTACGAGCAGTACTTC
CAWSVFQGYEQYF
>-|TRBJ2-5|TRBD2|TRBV9
TGTGCCAGCAGCGACACCGGGACTAGCGAGGAGACCCAGTACTTC
CASSDTGTSEETQYF
>-|TRBJ2-5|-|TRBV10-2
TGCGCCAGAGAATGGGTATTCTCGTACTTC
CAREWVFSYF
>-|TRBJ1-2|-|TRBV18
TGTGCCAGCTCACCAGCCCCAGGGGATAACTATGGCTACACCTTC
CASSPAPGDNYGYTF
>-|TRBJ2-2|TRBD2|TRBV5-1
TGCGCCAGCAGCCCAGGACTAGCAAACACCGGGGAGCTGTTTTTT
CASSPGLANTGELFF
>-|TRBJ1-5|-|TRBV18
TGTGCCAGCACCGGGTCCGAGAGATATCAGCCCCAGCATTTT
CASTGSERYQPQHF
>once|TRBJ2-1|-|TRBV9
TGTGCCAGCAGCGCGGGGGGACAGAGTTACAATGAGCAGTTCTTC
CASSAGGQSYNEQFF
>-|TRBJ1-2|-|TRBV11-2
TGTGCCAGCACCCCAGACCTAGATTCCTATGGCTACACCTTC
CASTPDLDSYGYTF
>-|TRBJ2-5|TRBD2|TRBV10-3
TGTGCCATCAGTAGCGGGCTAGCGGAGGGCCAAGAGACCCAGTACTTC
CAISSGLAEGQETQYF
>few|TRBJ1-1|TRBD1|TRBV5-1
TGCGCCAGCAGCACCAGACAGGGGGCTGAAGCTTTCTTT
CASSTRQGAEAFF
>-|TRBJ2-5|-|TRBV28
TGTGCCAGCAGTTTTAGCGGAGATCAAGAGACCCAGTACTTC
CASSFSGDQETQYF
>-|TRBJ2-1|-|TRBV21-1
TGTGCCAGCAGCACACTGCCGGGACTAGCGGAAAAACACAATGAGCAGTTCTTC
CASSTLPGLAEKHNEQFF
>once|TRBJ2-7|TRBD2|TRBV2
TGTGCCAGCAGTTCCGGGACTAGCGGGGGCGAGCAGTACTTC
CASSSGTSGGEQYF
>-|TRBJ2-7|TRBD1|TRBV7-6
TGTGCCAGCAGCTTAGGGGGGGTGACAGGGGAGAGCTACGAGCAGTACTTC
CASSLGGVTGESYEQYF
>-|TRBJ1-4|-|TRBV5-1
TGCGCCAGCAGCGGGGCCTTGGGAAATGAAAAACTGTTTTTT
CASSGALGNEKLFF
>-|TRBJ1-2|TRBD1|TRBV27
TGTGCCAGCAGTCTAACGGACAGGCTGGCGTTTGGCTACACCTTC
CASSLTDRLAFGYTF
>-|TRBJ1-5|-|TRBV5-3
TGTGCCAGAAAAAACAGGGATCATCAGCCCCAGCATTTT
CARKNRDHQPQHF
>-|TRBJ1-6|-|TRBV28
TGTGCCAGCAGTTCTAGGGGGAATAATTCACCCCTCCACTTT
CASSSRGNNSPLHF
>few|TRBJ1-1|-|TRBV6-5
TGTGCCAGCAGTTACGGAGCGATGAACACTGAAGCTTTCTTT
CASSYGAMNTEAFF
>-|TRBJ2-3|-|TRBV7-2
TGTGCCAGCAGCCTTTGGGCCGGTCTCACAGATACGCAGTATTTT
CASSLWAGLTDTQYF
>-|TRBJ2-7|-|TRBV19
TGTGCCAGTAGTATTGGGTTCTCCTACGAGCAGTACTTC
CASSIGFSYEQYF
>-|TRBJ2-1|TRBD2|TRBV2
TGTGCCAGCAACGGAGGAGCGGGGGCTTCTTCCTACAATGAGCAGTTCTTC
CASNGGAGASSYNEQFF
>-|TRBJ2-7|TRBD1|TRBV7-8
TGTGCCAGCAGCTTAGTGGGGACAGGGAAGTACGAGCAGTACTTC
CASSLVGTGKYEQYF
>-|TRBJ1-2|TRBD1|TRBV7-3
TGTGCCAGCAGCACTGGAATGACACAGGGGGCGCTGGGCTACACCTTC
CASSTGMTQGALGYTF